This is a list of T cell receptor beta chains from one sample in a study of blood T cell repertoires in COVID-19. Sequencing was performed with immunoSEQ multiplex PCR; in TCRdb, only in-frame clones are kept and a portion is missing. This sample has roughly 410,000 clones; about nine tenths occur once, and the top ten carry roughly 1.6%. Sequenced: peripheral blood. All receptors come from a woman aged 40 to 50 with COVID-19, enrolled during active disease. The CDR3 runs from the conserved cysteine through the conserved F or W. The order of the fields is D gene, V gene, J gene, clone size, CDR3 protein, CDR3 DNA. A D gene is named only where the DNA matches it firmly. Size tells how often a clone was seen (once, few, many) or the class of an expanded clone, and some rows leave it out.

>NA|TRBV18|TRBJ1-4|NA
CASSPRQSTNEKLFF
TGTGCCAGCTCACCACGACAATCAACTAATGAAAAACTGTTTTTT
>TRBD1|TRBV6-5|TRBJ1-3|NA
CASRRTGGPGNTIYF
TGTGCCAGCAGGCGGACAGGGGGCCCCGGAAACACCATATATTTT
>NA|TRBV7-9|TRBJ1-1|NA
CASSLNGTPRNTEAFF
TGTGCCAGCAGCTTAAACGGGACACCACGGAACACTGAAGCTTTCTTT
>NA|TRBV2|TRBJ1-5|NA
CASSEAAGAQPQHF
TGTGCCAGCAGTGAAGCCGCGGGGGCTCAGCCCCAGCATTTT
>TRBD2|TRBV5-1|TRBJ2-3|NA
CASSLGRGDTDTQYF
TGCGCCAGCAGCTTGGGTCGGGGGGACACAGATACGCAGTATTTT
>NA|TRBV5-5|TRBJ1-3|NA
CASTLGTGNGNTIYF
TGTGCCAGCACCCTTGGAACAGGGAATGGAAACACCATATATTTT
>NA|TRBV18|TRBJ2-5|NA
CASSGSGTIETQYF
TGTGCCAGCTCAGGCTCCGGGACAATCGAGACCCAGTACTTC
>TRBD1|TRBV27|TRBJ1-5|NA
CATYPMGQGIGQPQHF
TGTGCCACTTACCCGATGGGACAGGGGATCGGTCAGCCCCAGCATTTT
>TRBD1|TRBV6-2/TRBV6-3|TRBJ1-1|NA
CASSYGTERGMGNTEAFF
TGTGCCAGCAGTTATGGGACAGAAAGGGGCATGGGGAACACTGAAGCTTTCTTT
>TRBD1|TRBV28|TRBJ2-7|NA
CASSPWDRASYEQYF
TGTGCCAGCAGTCCCTGGGACAGGGCCTCCTACGAGCAGTACTTC
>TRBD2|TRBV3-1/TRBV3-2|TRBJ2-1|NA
CASSKRGFRGLAGTSGNEQFF
TGTGCCAGCAGTAAGCGGGGTTTTAGGGGACTAGCGGGAACCTCTGGGAATGAGCAGTTCTTC
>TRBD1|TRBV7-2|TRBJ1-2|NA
CASNPTGRFYGYTF
TGTGCCAGCAACCCGACAGGGCGTTTTTATGGCTACACCTTC
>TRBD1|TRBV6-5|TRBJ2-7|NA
CASSYFRQGNYEQYF
TGTGCCAGCAGTTACTTTAGACAGGGGAACTACGAGCAGTACTTC
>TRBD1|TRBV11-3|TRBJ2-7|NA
CASSTGGSSSYEQYF
TGTGCCAGCAGCACAGGGGGTAGCAGCTCCTACGAGCAGTACTTC
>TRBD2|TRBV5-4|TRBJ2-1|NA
CASSIGLAEGEQFF
TGTGCCAGCAGCATCGGACTAGCGGAGGGGGAGCAGTTCTTC
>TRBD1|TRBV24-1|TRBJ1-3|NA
CATSGTGGNTIYF
TGTGCCACCAGTGGGACAGGAGGAAACACCATATATTTT
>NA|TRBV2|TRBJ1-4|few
CASSRANEKLFF
TGTGCCAGCAGTAGAGCTAATGAAAAACTGTTTTTT
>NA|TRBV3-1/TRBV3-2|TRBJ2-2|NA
CASSRLTVNTGELFF
TGTGCCAGCAGCCGCCTGACAGTGAACACCGGGGAGCTGTTTTTT
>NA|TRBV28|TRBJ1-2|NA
CASSGGGGRWSGYTF
TGTGCCAGCAGTGGTGGCGGGGGGCGGTGGAGTGGCTACACCTTC
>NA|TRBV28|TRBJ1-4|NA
CATGGQREKLFF
TGTGCCACTGGGGGCCAACGTGAAAAACTGTTTTTT
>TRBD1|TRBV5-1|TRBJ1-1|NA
CASSQGGNTEAFF
TGCGCCAGCAGTCAGGGGGGAAACACTGAAGCTTTCTTT
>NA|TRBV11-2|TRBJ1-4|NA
CASTRQSTNEKLFF
TGTGCCAGCACCAGACAGTCAACTAATGAAAAACTGTTTTTT
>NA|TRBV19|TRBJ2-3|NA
CASSWTAGDWDTQYF
TGTGCCAGTAGCTGGACTGCCGGTGATTGGGATACGCAGTATTTT
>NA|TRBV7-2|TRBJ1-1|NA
CASSLLRANTEAFF
TGTGCCAGCAGCTTACTCAGGGCGAACACTGAAGCTTTCTTT
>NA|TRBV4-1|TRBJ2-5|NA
CASSHGNQDRSEAQYF
TGCGCCAGCAGCCACGGAAATCAGGACAGATCGGAAGCCCAGTACTTC
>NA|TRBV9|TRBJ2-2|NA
CASSVWSLLATDTGELFF
TGTGCCAGCAGCGTATGGTCCCTTCTAGCTACGGACACCGGGGAGCTGTTTTTT
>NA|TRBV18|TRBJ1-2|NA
CASSPSGNYGYTF
TGTGCCAGCTCACCCTCGGGGAACTATGGCTACACCTTC
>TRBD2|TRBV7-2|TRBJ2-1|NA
CATTGAGGYNEQFF
TGTGCCACCACCGGAGCGGGGGGGTACAATGAGCAGTTCTTC
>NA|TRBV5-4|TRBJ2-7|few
CATAGGSYEQYF
TGTGCCACCGCCGGGGGTTCCTACGAGCAGTACTTC
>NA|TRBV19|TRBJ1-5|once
CASTKQLGVFSNQPQHF
TGTGCCAGTACCAAACAACTCGGGGTATTCAGCAATCAGCCCCAGCATTTT
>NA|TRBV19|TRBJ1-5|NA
CASSLFDQPQHF
TGTGCCAGTAGTTTATTTGATCAGCCCCAGCATTTT
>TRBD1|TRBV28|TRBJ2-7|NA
CASTPLDRDRAFEQYF
TGTGCCAGCACCCCTTTAGACCGGGACAGGGCCTTCGAGCAGTACTTC
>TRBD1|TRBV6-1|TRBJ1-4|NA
CASSDRDRNEKLFF
TGTGCCAGCAGTGACAGGGACAGAAATGAAAAACTGTTTTTT
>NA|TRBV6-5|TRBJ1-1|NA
CASSYSSRSQTEAFF
TGTGCCAGCAGTTACTCAAGCAGGTCTCAAACTGAAGCTTTCTTT
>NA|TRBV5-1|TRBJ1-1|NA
CASSLGGLRDTEAFF
TGCGCCAGCAGCTTGGGGGGGCTCAGGGACACTGAAGCTTTCTTT
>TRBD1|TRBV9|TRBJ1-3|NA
CASSKDRDQPYSGNTIYF
TGTGCCAGCAGCAAAGACAGGGACCAGCCTTACTCTGGAAACACCATATATTTT
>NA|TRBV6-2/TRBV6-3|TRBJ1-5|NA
CASSPTWSQPQHF
TGTGCCAGCAGTCCAACCTGGAGTCAGCCCCAGCATTTT
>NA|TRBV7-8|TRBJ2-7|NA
CASSLGHQDYEQYF
TGTGCCAGCAGCTTAGGGCATCAAGACTACGAGCAGTACTTC